This T cell receptor beta chain emerged from a study of T-cell reconstitution after alpha-beta-depleted transplantation in children. Findings and caveats of the study: Among T cells one year after transplant, newly produced cells accounted for most counts and diversity. Several hundred expanded graft clones reportedly were the source of alpha-beta T cells about two months after transplant. Surviving recipient cells, namely T cells and thymic progenitors, were the source of high day-60 TCRbeta diversity in some patients.

Preparing the TCRbeta library involved the use of unique molecular identifiers. TCRdb re-analysed the PCR reads in MiXCR, keeping a single row per CDR3 protein. This table holds about 440,000 distinct CDR3 sequences, over 40% found once. The CDR3 has 17 amino acids. Germline trimming cut 0 bases from V and 2 bases from J; bases unmatched to any gene: 7. Germline assignment: CDR1 SGHAT and CDR2 FQNNGV. About this clonotype itself: Its antigen is currently unknown.

This TCR came from a girl aged 2 to 10 with aplastic anemia, due to receive a stem cell transplant. Specimen: PBMCs, collected before TCRalphabeta/CD19-depleted stem cell transplant. The J gene is TRBJ2-3, the V gene TRBV11-2, with 8 bases matching TRBD1. The CDR3 DNA is TGTGCCAGCAGCTTAGACAGGCAGGGGGCCGACACAGATACGCAGTATTTT. Its protein product is CASSLDRQGADTDTQYF.